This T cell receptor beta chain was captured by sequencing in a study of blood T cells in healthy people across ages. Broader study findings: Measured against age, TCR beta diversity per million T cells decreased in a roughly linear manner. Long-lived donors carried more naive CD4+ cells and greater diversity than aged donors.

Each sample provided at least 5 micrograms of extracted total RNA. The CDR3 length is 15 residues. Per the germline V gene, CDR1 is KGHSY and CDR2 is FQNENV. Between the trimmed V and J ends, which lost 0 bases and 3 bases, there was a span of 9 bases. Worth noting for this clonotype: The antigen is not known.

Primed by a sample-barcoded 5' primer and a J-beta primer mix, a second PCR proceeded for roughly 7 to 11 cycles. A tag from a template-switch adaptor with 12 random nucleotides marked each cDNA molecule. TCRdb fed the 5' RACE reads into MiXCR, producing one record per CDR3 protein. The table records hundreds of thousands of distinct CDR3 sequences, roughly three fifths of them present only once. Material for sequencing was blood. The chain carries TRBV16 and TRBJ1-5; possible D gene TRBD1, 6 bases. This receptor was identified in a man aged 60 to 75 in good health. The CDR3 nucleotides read TGTGCCAGCAGCCAATCTCGGGGGCTCAATCAGCCCCAGCATTTT. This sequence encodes CASSQSRGLNQPQHF.